This record concerns one T cell receptor (beta chain) sequence. The data are from a study of blood T cell repertoires in COVID-19. Study as a whole: COVID-19 samples collected from the United States, Italy and Spain covered acute and convalescent phases. T cells, B-cell-depleted T cells, or PBMCs supplied cDNA or gDNA.

The data were produced by immunoSEQ multiplex PCR, yet TCRdb's version contains in-frame clones alone and is incomplete. The repertoire includes about 210,000 clones, 75% to 85% of them detected once, and about 2.4% sits in the top ten. The TCR was taken from a woman between 65 and 79 years old with COVID-19, enrolled during active disease. Sequenced input: peripheral blood.

CDR3 nucleotides: TGCGCCAGCAGCCTGGGACAGGGACATGGCTACACCTTC. This encodes CASSLGQGHGYTF. The rearrangement uses TRBV5-1 and TRBJ1-2; 9 bases align to TRBD1. The CDR3 length is 13 residues. From germline, CDR1 is SGHRS and CDR2 YFSETQ. V shed 4 bases, J shed 6 bases, and the junction held 4 bases outside the gene matches. Full variable domain (rest looked up from reference TRBV5-1 and TRBJ1-2): KAGVTQTPRYLIKTRGQQVTLSCSPISGHRSVSWYQQTPGQGLQFLFEYFSETQRNKGNFPGRFSGRQFSNSRSEMNVSTLELGDSALYLCASSLGQGHGYTFGSGTRLTVV.